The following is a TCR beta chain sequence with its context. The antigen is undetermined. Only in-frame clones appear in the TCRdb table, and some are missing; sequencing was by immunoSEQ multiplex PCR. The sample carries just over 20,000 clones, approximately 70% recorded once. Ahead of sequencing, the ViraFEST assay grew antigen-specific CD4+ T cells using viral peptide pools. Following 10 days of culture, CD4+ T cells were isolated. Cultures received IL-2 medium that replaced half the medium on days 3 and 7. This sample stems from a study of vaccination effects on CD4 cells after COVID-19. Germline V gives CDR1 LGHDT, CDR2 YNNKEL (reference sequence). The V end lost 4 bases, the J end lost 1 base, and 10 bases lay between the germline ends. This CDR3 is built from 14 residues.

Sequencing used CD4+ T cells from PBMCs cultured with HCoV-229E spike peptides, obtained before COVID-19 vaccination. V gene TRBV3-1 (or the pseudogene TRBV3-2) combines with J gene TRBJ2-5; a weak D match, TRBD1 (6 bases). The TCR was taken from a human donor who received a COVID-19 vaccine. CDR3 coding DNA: TGTGCCAGCAGCCTGAGGACAGCCCAAGAGACCCAGTACTTC. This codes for CASSLRTAQETQYF.